This T cell receptor (beta chain) was obtained from a study of T-cell reconstitution after alpha-beta-depleted transplantation in children. For TCRbeta, the library was prepared with unique molecular identifiers. TCRdb re-called the PCR reads with MiXCR, one entry per CDR3 protein. The sample holds 500,000 to 750,000 distinct CDR3 sequences, 10% to 15% seen once. Overall study results and limits: Surviving recipient T cells and thymic progenitors underlay high day-60 TCRbeta diversity in some patients. The origin of alpha-beta T cells about two months after transplant was reportedly several hundred expanded graft clones. One year after transplant, T-cell counts and diversity came mostly from newly produced T cells.

In regard to this clonotype: Its specificity is not known.

The TCR comes from a male patient aged 10-17 years who had a stem cell transplant for acute myeloid leukemia, so the T cells may come from the graft donor. Specimen: PBMCs, mostly from graft donor cells, collected 360 days after TCRalphabeta/CD19-depleted stem cell transplant.

The CDR3 nucleotides are TGTGCCAGCAGACCCGGGGCCAGGAATGAGCAGTTCTTC. It codes for CASRPGARNEQFF. This chain joins TRBV2 and TRBJ2-1; possibly TRBD1 or TRBD2 for D (5 bases each). Deletions cut 6 bases from V and 7 bases from J, with 13 bases between. Per the germline V gene, CDR1 is SNHLY and CDR2 is FYNNEI. The CDR3 totals 13 residues.